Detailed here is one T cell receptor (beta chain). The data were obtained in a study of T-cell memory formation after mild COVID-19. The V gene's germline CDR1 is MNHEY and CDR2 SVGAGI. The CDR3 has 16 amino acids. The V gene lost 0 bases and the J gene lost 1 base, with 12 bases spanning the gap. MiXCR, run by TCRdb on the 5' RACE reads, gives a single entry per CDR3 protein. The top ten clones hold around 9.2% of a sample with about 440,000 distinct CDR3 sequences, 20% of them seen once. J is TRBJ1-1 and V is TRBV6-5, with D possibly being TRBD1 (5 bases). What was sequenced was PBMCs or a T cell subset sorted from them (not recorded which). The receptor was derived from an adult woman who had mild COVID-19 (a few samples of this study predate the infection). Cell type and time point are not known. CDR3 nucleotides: TGTGCCAGCAGTTACTCGATGACAGCCTCGAACACTGAAGCTTTCTTT. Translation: CASSYSMTASNTEAFF.